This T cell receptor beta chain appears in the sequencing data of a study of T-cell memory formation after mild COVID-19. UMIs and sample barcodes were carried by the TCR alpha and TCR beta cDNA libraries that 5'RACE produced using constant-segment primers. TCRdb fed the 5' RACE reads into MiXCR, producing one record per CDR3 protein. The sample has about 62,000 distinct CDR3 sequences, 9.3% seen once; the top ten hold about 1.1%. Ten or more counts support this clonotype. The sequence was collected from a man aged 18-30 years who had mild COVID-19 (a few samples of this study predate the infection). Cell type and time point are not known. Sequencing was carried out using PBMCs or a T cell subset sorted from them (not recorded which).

The CDR3 spells CATSGQGQNQPQHF. In DNA form, the CDR3 reads TGTGCCACCAGTGGGCAGGGCCAAAATCAGCCCCAGCATTTT. V and J are TRBV24-1 and TRBJ1-5, with D possibly TRBD1 on 5 matching bases. The CDR3 has 14 residues. Trimming took off 5 bases at V and 4 bases at J, with 11 bases between the two ends. Germline loops: CDR1 KGHDR, CDR2 SFDVKD.